The rows below give T cell receptor beta chains drawn from one sample of a study of T cells after yellow fever vaccination. TCRdb independently ran MiXCR on the 5' RACE reads; one entry per CDR3 protein. Of 500,000 to 650,000 distinct CDR3 sequences in the sample, less than 20% were seen once. Specimen: PBMCs, collected around 5 days after the first yellow fever vaccination. These receptors were taken from a man between 18 and 29 years old who received the YFV17D yellow fever vaccine. Each CDR3 is given with its conserved first and last residue. D genes are given only for firm matches. The size entry is marked missing in some rows and otherwise reads once, few, many or a size class.

>TRBD1|few|TRBV6-1|TRBJ1-1
CASSTGQGLGAFF
TGTGCCAGCAGCACGGGACAGGGACTTGGGGCTTTCTTT
>.|.|TRBV2|TRBJ2-2
CASSEGPGTLNTGELFF
TGTGCCAGCAGTGAAGGACCCGGGACCCTGAACACCGGGGAGCTGTTTTTT
>.|.|TRBV28|TRBJ2-5
CASGSGQKETQYF
TGTGCCAGCGGATCGGGGCAAAAAGAGACCCAGTACTTC
>.|.|TRBV5-5|TRBJ2-3
CASSSSAPVETDTQYF
TGTGCCAGCAGTTCTAGCGCCCCCGTGGAAACAGATACGCAGTATTTT
>.|.|TRBV29-1|TRBJ2-2
CSVSGSSTGELFF
TGCAGCGTCTCAGGGTCATCCACCGGGGAGCTGTTTTTT
>.|.|TRBV11-2|TRBJ2-3
CASRGAPDTQYF
TGTGCCAGCAGAGGAGCCCCCGATACGCAGTATTTT
>.|few|TRBV20-1|TRBJ2-7
CSATGTVYEQYF
TGCAGTGCTACAGGGACCGTCTACGAGCAGTACTTC
>TRBD1|few|TRBV12-5|TRBJ1-6
CASGSGTGAYNSPLHF
TGTGCTAGTGGTTCAGGGACAGGGGCCTATAATTCACCCCTCCACTTT
>TRBD1|few|TRBV4-3|TRBJ2-1
CASSQGAGGAQFF
TGCGCCAGCAGCCAAGGGGCAGGGGGCGCCCAGTTCTTC
>.|few|TRBV7-6|TRBJ2-3
CASSFGRTDTQYF
TGTGCCAGCAGCTTCGGCCGCACAGATACGCAGTATTTT
>.|.|TRBV7-9|TRBJ2-5
CASSLVVHGDQETQYF
TGTGCCAGCAGCTTAGTGGTCCACGGGGACCAAGAGACCCAGTACTTC
>.|.|TRBV6-1|TRBJ2-2
CASRFRGGDGELFF
TGTGCCAGCAGATTTAGGGGGGGTGACGGGGAGCTGTTTTTT
>TRBD1|few|TRBV4-3|TRBJ1-2
CASSQDGTGGNYGYTF
TGCGCCAGCAGCCAAGACGGGACAGGGGGGAACTATGGCTACACCTTC
>.|few|TRBV30|TRBJ2-2
CAWSITGLTGELFF
TGTGCCTGGAGTATAACAGGGTTAACCGGGGAGCTGTTTTTT
>TRBD1|.|TRBV24-1|TRBJ2-5
CATSDPDRGEETQYF
TGTGCCACCAGTGATCCGGACAGGGGGGAAGAGACCCAGTACTTC
>TRBD1|.|TRBV19|TRBJ2-5
CATTGQGGETQYF
TGTGCCACTACGGGACAGGGGGGGGAGACCCAGTACTTC
>.|few|TRBV27|TRBJ1-6
CASRGASYNSPLHF
TGTGCCAGCAGGGGGGCCTCCTATAATTCACCCCTCCACTTT
>.|once|TRBV28|TRBJ2-5
CATQFTEYQETQYF
TGTGCCACCCAATTTACAGAGTACCAAGAGACCCAGTACTTC